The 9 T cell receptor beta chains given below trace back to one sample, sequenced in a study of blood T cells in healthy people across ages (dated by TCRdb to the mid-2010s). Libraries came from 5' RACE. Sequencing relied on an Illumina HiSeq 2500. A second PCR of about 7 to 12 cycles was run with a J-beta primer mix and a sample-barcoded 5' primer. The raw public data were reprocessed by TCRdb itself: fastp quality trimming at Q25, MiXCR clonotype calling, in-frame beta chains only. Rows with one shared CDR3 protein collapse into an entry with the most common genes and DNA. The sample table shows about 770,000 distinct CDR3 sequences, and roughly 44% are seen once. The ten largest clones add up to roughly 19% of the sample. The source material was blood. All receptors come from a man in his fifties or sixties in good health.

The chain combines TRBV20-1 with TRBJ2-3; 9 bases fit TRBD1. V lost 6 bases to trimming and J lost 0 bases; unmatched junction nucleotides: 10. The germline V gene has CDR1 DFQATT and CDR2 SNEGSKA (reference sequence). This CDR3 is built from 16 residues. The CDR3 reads CSAAGTGFASTDTQYF. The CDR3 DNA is TGCAGTGCGGCCGGGACAGGGTTCGCTAGCACAGATACGCAGTATTTT.

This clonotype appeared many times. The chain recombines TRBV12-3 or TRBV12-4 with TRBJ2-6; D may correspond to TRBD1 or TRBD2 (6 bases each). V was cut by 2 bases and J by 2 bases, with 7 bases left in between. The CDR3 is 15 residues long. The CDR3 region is CASSLRGAGANVLTF. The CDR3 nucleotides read TGTGCCAGCAGTTTAAGGGGGGCTGGGGCCAACGTCCTGACTTTC.

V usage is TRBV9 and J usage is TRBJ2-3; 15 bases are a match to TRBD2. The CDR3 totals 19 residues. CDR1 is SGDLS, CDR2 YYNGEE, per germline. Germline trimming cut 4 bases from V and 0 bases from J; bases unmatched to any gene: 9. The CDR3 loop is CASSRGLAGGKMSTDTQYF. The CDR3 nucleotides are TGTGCCAGCAGCCGTGGACTAGCGGGGGGGAAAATGAGCACAGATACGCAGTATTTT. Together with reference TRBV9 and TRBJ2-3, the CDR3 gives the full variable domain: DSGVTQTPKHLITATGQRVTLRCSPRSGDLSVYWYQQSLDQGLQFLIQYYNGEERAKGNILERFSAQQFPDLHSELNLSSLELGDSALYFCASSRGLAGGKMSTDTQYFGPGTRLTVL.

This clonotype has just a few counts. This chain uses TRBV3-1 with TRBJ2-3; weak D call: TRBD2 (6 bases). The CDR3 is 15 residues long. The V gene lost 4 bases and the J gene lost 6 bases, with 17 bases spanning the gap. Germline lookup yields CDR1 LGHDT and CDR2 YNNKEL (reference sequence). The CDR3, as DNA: TGTGCCAGCAGCCGGAGGGAAGGGGTTCTTGATACGCAGTATTTT. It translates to CASSRREGVLDTQYF.

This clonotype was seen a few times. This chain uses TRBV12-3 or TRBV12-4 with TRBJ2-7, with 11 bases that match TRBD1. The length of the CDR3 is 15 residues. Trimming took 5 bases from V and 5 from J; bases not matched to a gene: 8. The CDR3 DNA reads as TGTGCCAGCAGTCCCCGGACAGGGGGCTTAAACGAGCAGTACTTC. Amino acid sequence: CASSPRTGGLNEQYF.

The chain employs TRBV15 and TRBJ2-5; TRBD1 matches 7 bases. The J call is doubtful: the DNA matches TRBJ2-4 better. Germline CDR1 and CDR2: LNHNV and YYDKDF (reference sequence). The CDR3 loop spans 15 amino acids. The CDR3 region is CATSRDAKDRNIQYF. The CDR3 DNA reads TGTGCCACCAGCAGAGATGCCAAGGACAGGAACATTCAGTACTTC.

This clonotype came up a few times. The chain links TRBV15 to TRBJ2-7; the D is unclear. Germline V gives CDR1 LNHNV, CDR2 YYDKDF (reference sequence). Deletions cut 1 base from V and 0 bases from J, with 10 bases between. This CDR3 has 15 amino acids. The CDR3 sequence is CATSRVGTSSYEQYF. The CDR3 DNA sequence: TGTGCCACCAGCAGAGTGGGAACAAGCTCCTACGAGCAGTACTTC.

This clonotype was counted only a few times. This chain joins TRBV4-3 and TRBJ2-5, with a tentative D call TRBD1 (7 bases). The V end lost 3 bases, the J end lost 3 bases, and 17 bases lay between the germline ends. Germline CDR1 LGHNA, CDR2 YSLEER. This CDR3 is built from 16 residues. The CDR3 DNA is TGCGCCAGCAGCCAGGACGGGACAGCGGGCGAAGAGACCCAGTACTTC. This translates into CASSQDGTAGEETQYF.

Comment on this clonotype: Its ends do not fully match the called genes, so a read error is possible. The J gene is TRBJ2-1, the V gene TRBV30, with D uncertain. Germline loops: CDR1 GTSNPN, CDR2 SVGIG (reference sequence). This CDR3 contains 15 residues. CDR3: CAWSPVGRNYDEQFF. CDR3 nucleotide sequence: TGTGCCTGGAGCCCCGTAGGTCGAAACTACGATGAGCAGTTCTTC.